One TCR beta chain is described in this entry. This specimen belongs to a study of blood T cell repertoires in COVID-19. Profiling relied on immunoSEQ multiplex PCR, and the TCRdb table lists in-frame clones only, not all of them. The table records 200,000 to 250,000 clones, about 85% of them present only once. Sequences were obtained from peripheral blood. The sequence came from an elderly woman with active or convalescent COVID-19.

The CDR3 nucleotides are TGTGCCAGTATCATTCCGGGAGTAGGGACGAACACTGAAGCTTTCTTT. Protein sequence: CASIIPGVGTNTEAFF. This chain uses TRBV19 with TRBJ1-1; the D gene is possibly TRBD1 (5 bases). The CDR3 runs to 16 residues. Germline CDR1 LNHDA, CDR2 SQIVND (reference sequence). Between the trimmed V and J ends, which lost 7 bases and 1 base, there was a span of 19 bases.